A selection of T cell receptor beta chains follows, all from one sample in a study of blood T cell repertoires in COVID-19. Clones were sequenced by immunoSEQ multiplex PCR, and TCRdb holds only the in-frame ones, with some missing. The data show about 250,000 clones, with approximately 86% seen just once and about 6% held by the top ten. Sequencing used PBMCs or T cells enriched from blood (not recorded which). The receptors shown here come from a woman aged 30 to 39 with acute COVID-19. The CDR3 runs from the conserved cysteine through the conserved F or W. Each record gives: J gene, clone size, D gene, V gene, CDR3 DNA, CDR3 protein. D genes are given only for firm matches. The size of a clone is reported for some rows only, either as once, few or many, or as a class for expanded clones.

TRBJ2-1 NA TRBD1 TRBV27 TGTGCCAGCAGTTTATGGACAGGGGACAATGAGCAGTTCTTC CASSLWTGDNEQFF
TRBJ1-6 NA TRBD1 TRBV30 TGTGCCTGGAGTTCGACAGGGCATAATTCACCCCTCCACTTT CAWSSTGHNSPLHF
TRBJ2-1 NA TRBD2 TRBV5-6 TGTGCCAGCAGCTTGGGGACTAGCGGGCTCAATGAGCAGTTCTTC CASSLGTSGLNEQFF
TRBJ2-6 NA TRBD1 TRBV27 TGTGCCAGCAGTTACCTCCGGACAGGAAAAGGTTCTGGGGCCAACGTCCTGACTTTC CASSYLRTGKGSGANVLTF
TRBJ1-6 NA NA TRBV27 TGTGCCAGCAGTCCAACGGCGACTAGCTATAATTCACCCCTCCACTTT CASSPTATSYNSPLHF
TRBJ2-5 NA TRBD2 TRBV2 TGTGCCAGCAGCGGGACTAGCGGGATACAAGAGACCCAGTACTTC CASSGTSGIQETQYF
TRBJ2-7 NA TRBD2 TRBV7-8 TGTGCCAGCAGCCACCTAGCGGGGGGGGTCCCAAGCTCCTACGAGCAGTACTTC CASSHLAGGVPSSYEQYF
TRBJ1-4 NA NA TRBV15 TGTGCCACCAGCAGAGATCTAAATGAAAAACTGTTTTTT CATSRDLNEKLFF
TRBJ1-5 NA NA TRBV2 TGTGCCAGCAGGGCCAGCAATCAGCCCCAGCATTTT CASRASNQPQHF
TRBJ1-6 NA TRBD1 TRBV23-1 TGCGCCAGCAGTCAACCTCCCCTAATAGTCTGGGACAGACATTCACCCCTCCACTTT CASSQPPLIVWDRHSPLHF
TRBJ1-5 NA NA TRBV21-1 TGTGCCAGCATGGGGGGGACCAATCAGCCCCAGCATTTT CASMGGTNQPQHF
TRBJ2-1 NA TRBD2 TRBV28 TGTGCCAGCAGCCTTAGCGGGGGGGCTCCCAATGAGCAGTTCTTC CASSLSGGAPNEQFF
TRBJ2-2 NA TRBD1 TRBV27 TGTGCCAGCGGACGAGGACAGGTGACCGGGGAGCTGTTTTTT CASGRGQVTGELFF
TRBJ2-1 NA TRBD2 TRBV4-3 TGCGCCAGCAGCCAAGACGGACTAGCGGGGGAGAATGAGCAGTTCTTC CASSQDGLAGENEQFF
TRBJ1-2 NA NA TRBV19 TGTGCCAGTAGTGATCCGGGACAACCACTTGCCGGGTACACCTTC CASSDPGQPLAGYTF
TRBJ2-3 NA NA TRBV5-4 TGTGCCAGCAGCTTGGATGGCGGAAGCACAGATACGCAGTATTTT CASSLDGGSTDTQYF
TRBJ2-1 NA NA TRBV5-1 TGCGCCAGCAGCTTGGTGGATCCCTCGGGACAGTTCTTC CASSLVDPSGQFF
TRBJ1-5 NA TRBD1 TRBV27 TGTGCCAGCAGCTCCGGGACAGGGGGTAACCAGCCCCAGCATTTT CASSSGTGGNQPQHF
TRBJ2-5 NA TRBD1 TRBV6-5 TGTGCCAGCAGGCAGGGACAGGGCGTACAAGAGACCCAGTACTTC CASRQGQGVQETQYF
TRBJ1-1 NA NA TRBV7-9 TGTGCCAGCAGCAAACAGGGAGGGACTGAAGCTTTCTTT CASSKQGGTEAFF
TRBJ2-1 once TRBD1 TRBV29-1 TGCAGCGTTGACAGGACAGGAAATGAGCAGTTCTTC CSVDRTGNEQFF
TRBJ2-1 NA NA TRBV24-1 TGTGCCACCAGTGACCGGACAGACCAATACGTCAATGAGCAGTTCTTC CATSDRTDQYVNEQFF
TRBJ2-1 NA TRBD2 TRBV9 TGTGCCAGCAGCGCGGTGACTAGCGGGATCTTCAATGAGCAGTTCTTC CASSAVTSGIFNEQFF
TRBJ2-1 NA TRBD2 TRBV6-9 TGTGCCAGCAGACTCCTTAGCGGGGGGAACAATGAGCAGTTCTTC CASRLLSGGNNEQFF
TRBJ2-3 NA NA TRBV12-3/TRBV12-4 TGTGCCAGCCTCCTCCCCGGGACAGATACGCAGTATTTT CASLLPGTDTQYF
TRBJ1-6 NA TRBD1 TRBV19 TGTGCCAGTAGCCAGGGGGCAGGGGTTTCACCCCTCCACTTT CASSQGAGVSPLHF
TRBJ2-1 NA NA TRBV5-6 TGTGCCAGCAGCTATGACAGGGACTCGTTCTTC CASSYDRDSFF
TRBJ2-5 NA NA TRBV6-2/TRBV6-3 TGTGCCAGCAGCCCCCTAACGGGAGAGACCCAGTACTTC CASSPLTGETQYF
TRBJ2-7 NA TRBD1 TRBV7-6 TGTGCCAGCAGCTTAGGCCGGGACAGGGGCTACGAGCAGTACTTC CASSLGRDRGYEQYF
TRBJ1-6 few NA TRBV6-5 TGTGCCAGCAGTCCCACGCGATCCGATTCACCCCTCCACTTT CASSPTRSDSPLHF
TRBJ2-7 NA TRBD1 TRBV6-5 TGTGCCAGCAGGGACAGGGGTTTGGGTTACGAGCAGTACTTC CASRDRGLGYEQYF
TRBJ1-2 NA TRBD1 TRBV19 TGTGCCAGTAGTATAGAAAGGACAGGGGACTATGGCTACACCTTC CASSIERTGDYGYTF
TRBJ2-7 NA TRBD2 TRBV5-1 TGCGCCAGCAGCCCTTATGGACTAGTGGCTCACGAGCAGTACTTC CASSPYGLVAHEQYF
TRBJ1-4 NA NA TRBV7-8 TGTGCCAGCAGCCTCCGCAGGGCTATCACTAATGAAAAACTGTTTTTT CASSLRRAITNEKLFF
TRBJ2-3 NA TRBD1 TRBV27 TGTGCCAGCAGTGGACAGGGAACAGATACGCAGTATTTT CASSGQGTDTQYF
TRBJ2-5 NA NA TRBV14 TGTGCCAGCAGCCAAACAGTTTTTCAAGAGACCCAGTACTTC CASSQTVFQETQYF
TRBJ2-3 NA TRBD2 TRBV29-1 TGCAGCGTATCAGCGGGAGCCGGAGATACGCAGTATTTT CSVSAGAGDTQYF
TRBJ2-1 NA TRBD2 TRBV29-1 TGCAGTGCGACCGGGACTAGCGGGAACAATGAGCAGTTCTTC CSATGTSGNNEQFF
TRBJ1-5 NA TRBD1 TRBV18 TGTGCCAGCTCACCACCAGGCGACAGGGGCCGTCAGCCCCAGCATTTT CASSPPGDRGRQPQHF
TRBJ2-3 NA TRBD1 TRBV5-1 TGCGCCAGTAGCCGGATTGGGACAGTCACAGATACGCAGTATTTT CASSRIGTVTDTQYF
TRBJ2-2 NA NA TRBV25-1 TGTGCCAGCAGTGAAATATCCGACACCGGGGAGCTGTTTTTT CASSEISDTGELFF
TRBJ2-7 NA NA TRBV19 TGTGCCAGTAGTATCTCCGGGAAGACCTACGAGCAGTACTTC CASSISGKTYEQYF
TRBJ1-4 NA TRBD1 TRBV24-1 TGTGCCACCAGTGAGGGGACAGGGGGCGCATCTGAAAAACTGTTTTTT CATSEGTGGASEKLFF
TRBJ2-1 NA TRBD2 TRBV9 TGTGCCAGCAGCCCCAGACTAGCGGGAGGGAACAATGAGCAGTTCTTC CASSPRLAGGNNEQFF
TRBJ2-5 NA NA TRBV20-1 TGCAGTGCTAGGGACATGAAGGCCCAGTACTTC CSARDMKAQYF
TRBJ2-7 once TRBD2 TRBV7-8 TGTGCCACCGCGATAGCGGGACGAACCTACGAGCAGTACTTC CATAIAGRTYEQYF
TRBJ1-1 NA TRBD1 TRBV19 TGTGCCAGTAGTGGGGGGACAGGGATTAGGAACACTGAAGCTTTCTTT CASSGGTGIRNTEAFF
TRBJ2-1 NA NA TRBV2 TGTGCCAGCAGCAGTAGGGGCTTTACTGGAGTCAATGAGCAGTTCTTC CASSSRGFTGVNEQFF
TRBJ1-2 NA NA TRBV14 TGTGCCAGCAGCCCGGGACTGATCTATGGCTACACCTTC CASSPGLIYGYTF
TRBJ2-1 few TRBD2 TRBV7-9 TGTGCCAGCAGCTTAAGGCTAGCGGGGGGCCTCTTTCCGCATGAGCAGTTCTTC CASSLRLAGGLFPHEQFF
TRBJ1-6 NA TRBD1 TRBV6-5 TGTGCCAGCAGACCTGTGACAGGGACACCCCTCCACTTT CASRPVTGTPLHF
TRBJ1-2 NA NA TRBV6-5 TGTGCCAGCAGTCGGGAGGGGGGTTATGGCTACACCTTC CASSREGGYGYTF
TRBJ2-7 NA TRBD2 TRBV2 TGTGCCAGCGACGGACTAGCGGGGGCCCAGGAGCAGTACTTC CASDGLAGAQEQYF